Included here is one T cell receptor beta chain sequence, with context. Antigen specificity is unknown. These data belong to a study of CD8 T cells in ankylosing spondylitis. Study-wide results and caveats: Typical of ankylosing spondylitis blood, it appeared, was a TCR beta motif of under 10 highly homologous variants. In synovial fluid and blood from reactive arthritis, some motif variants were previously reported. According to the report, clones linked to the disease were significantly enriched in matched synovial fluid samples taken from ankylosing spondylitis patients.

Construction of TCR beta libraries was performed using quantitative 5'-RACE with molecular barcodes. TCRdb itself ran the 5' RACE reads through MiXCR, one entry per CDR3 protein. This sample yields approximately 540,000 distinct CDR3 sequences, of which about 13% are seen a single time; 6.8% belongs to the top ten. Trimming left V 9 bases short and J 0 bases short, with 9 bases between. CDR1 and CDR2 from the germline V gene are LNHDA and SQIVND (reference sequence). This CDR3 contains 14 residues. The sample taken for sequencing was blood, either unsorted or a sorted T cell fraction (not recorded which). The genes are TRBV19 and TRBJ2-6, with unresolved D. The source of this sequence is a male donor with ankylosing spondylitis. The CDR3 DNA sequence: TGTGCCAGCAATTTCCTCTCTGGGGCCAACGTCCTGACTTTC. It is translated as CASNFLSGANVLTF.